The rows below give T cell receptor beta chains drawn from one sample of a study of identical twins. One entry per CDR3 protein, called by TCRdb with MiXCR from the 5' RACE reads. The sample has under 450,000 distinct CDR3 sequences; 18% are singletons. The specimen was naive T cells sorted from blood. These receptors were collected from a man aged 50-60 years in good health. Each CDR3 is given with its conserved first and last residue. A D gene is named only where the DNA matches it firmly. For some rows the clone size is stated as once, few or many, or as a class when expanded; others skip it.

CDR3: CSARNFGTPKETQYF
DNA: TGCAGTGCTAGAAATTTTGGGACTCCAAAAGAGACCCAGTACTTC
V: TRBV20-1
J: TRBJ2-5
D: -
size: -

CDR3: CASSQVGLAGFVGANVLTF
DNA: TGTGCCAGCAGCCAAGTCGGACTAGCGGGGTTCGTGGGGGCCAACGTCCTGACTTTC
V: TRBV3-1
J: TRBJ2-6
D: TRBD2
size: many

CDR3: CATSEPASGSRDTQYF
DNA: TGTGCCACCAGTGAACCCGCTAGCGGGAGTCGTGATACGCAGTATTTT
V: TRBV24-1
J: TRBJ2-3
D: TRBD2
size: few

CDR3: CSARDPVAGDITDTQYF
DNA: TGCAGTGCTAGAGACCCGGTAGCGGGAGATATCACAGATACGCAGTATTTT
V: TRBV20-1
J: TRBJ2-3
D: TRBD2
size: few

CDR3: CASGSYPGRLSTDTQYF
DNA: TGTGCTAGTGGTTCCTACCCCGGGAGGCTTAGCACAGATACGCAGTATTTT
V: TRBV12-5
J: TRBJ2-3
D: TRBD2
size: few

CDR3: CASSLSFNALWSKNIQYF
DNA: TGTGCCAGCAGTTTATCGTTTAACGCACTATGGAGTAAAAACATTCAGTACTTC
V: TRBV27
J: TRBJ2-4
D: -
size: few

CDR3: CAISEWTGPQETQYF
DNA: TGTGCCATCAGTGAGTGGACAGGCCCCCAAGAGACCCAGTACTTC
V: TRBV10-3
J: TRBJ2-5
D: TRBD1
size: many

CDR3: CASSFGAARQETQYF
DNA: TGTGCCAGCAGCTTTGGGGCAGCCAGACAAGAGACCCAGTACTTC
V: TRBV13
J: TRBJ2-5
D: -
size: -

CDR3: CASSLTGVGYTF
DNA: TGTGCCAGCAGCCTGACAGGGGTCGGCTACACCTTC
V: TRBV7-9
J: TRBJ1-2
D: TRBD1
size: -

CDR3: CASSNRGLAGSEGKNIQYF
DNA: TGTGCCAGCAGCAACCGGGGACTAGCGGGTTCAGAAGGCAAAAACATTCAGTACTTC
V: TRBV12-3/TRBV12-4
J: TRBJ2-4
D: TRBD2
size: few

CDR3: CASSSKGQQVAGELFF
DNA: TGCGCCAGCAGCTCAAAAGGACAGCAAGTAGCCGGGGAGCTGTTTTTT
V: TRBV5-1
J: TRBJ2-2
D: -
size: -

CDR3: CASSESGSTDTQYF
DNA: TGTGCCAGCAGTGAATCGGGCAGCACAGATACGCAGTATTTT
V: TRBV25-1
J: TRBJ2-3
D: -
size: few

CDR3: CASSQGDYHSSYEQYF
DNA: TGCGCCAGCAGCCAAGGGGACTACCACAGCTCCTACGAGCAGTACTTC
V: TRBV4-3
J: TRBJ2-7
D: TRBD2
size: few

CDR3: CASSFTRGIEQFF
DNA: TGTGCCAGCAGTTTCACGAGAGGAATTGAGCAGTTCTTC
V: TRBV27
J: TRBJ2-1
D: -
size: -

CDR3: CASSPTGVWTQYF
DNA: TGTGCCAGCAGCCCGACCGGAGTGTGGACCCAGTACTTC
V: TRBV27
J: TRBJ2-5
D: -
size: few